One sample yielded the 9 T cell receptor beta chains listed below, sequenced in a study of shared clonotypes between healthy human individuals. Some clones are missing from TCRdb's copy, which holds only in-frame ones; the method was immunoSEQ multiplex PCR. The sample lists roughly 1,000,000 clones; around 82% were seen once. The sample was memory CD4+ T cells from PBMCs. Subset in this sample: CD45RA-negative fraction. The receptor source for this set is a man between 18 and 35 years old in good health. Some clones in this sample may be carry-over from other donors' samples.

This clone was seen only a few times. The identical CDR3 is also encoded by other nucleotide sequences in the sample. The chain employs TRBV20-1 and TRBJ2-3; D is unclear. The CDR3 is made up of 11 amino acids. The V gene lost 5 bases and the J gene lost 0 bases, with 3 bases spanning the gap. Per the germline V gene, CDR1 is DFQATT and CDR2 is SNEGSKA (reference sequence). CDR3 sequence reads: CSAVSTDTQYF. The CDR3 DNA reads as TGCAGTGCTGTGAGCACAGATACGCAGTATTTT.

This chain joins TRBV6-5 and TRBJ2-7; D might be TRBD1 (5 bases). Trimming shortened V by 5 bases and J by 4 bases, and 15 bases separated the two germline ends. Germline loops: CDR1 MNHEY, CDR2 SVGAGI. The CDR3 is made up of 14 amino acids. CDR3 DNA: TGTGCCAGCAGTACCGTTGGGGCCCTTTACGAGCAGTACTTC. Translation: CASSTVGALYEQYF.

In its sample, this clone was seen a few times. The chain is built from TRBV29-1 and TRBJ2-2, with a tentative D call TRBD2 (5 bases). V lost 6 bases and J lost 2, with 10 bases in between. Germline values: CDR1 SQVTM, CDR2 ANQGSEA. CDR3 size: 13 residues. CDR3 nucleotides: TGCAGCGTCCGACTAACCAACACCGGGGAGCTGTTTTTT. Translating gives CSVRLTNTGELFF.

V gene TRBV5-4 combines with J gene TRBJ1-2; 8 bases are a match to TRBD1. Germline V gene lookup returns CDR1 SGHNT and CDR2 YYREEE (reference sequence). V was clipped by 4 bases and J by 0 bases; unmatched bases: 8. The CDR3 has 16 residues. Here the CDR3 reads CASSAGQAKANYGYTF. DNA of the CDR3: TGTGCCAGCAGCGCGGGACAGGCGAAAGCTAACTATGGCTACACCTTC.

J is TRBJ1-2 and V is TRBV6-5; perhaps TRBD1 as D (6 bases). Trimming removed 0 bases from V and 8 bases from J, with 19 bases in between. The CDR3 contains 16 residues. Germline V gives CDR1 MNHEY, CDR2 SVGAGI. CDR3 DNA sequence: TGTGCCAGCAGTTACTCAAAATTCAGGGGATGGGACGGCTACACCTTC. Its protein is CASSYSKFRGWDGYTF.

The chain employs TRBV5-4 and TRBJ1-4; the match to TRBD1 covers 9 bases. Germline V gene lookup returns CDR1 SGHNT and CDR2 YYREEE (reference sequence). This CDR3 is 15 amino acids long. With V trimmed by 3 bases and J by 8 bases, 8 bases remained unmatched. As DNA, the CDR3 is TGTGCCAGCAGCTACTGGACAGGGGAGCACGAAAAACTGTTTTTT. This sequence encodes CASSYWTGEHEKLFF.

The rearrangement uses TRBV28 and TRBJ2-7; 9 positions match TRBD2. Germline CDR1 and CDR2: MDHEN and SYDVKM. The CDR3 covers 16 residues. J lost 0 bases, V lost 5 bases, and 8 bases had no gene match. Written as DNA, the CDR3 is TGTGCCAGCAGTCGCGGCGGTAGCGGGAGCTCCTACGAGCAGTACTTC. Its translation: CASSRGGSGSSYEQYF.

The CDR3 region has the DNA TGTGCCACCAGCAGAGGGGGTAGATCGGGTGCAGATACGCAGTATTTT. Protein product: CATSRGGRSGADTQYF. The chain recombines TRBV15 with TRBJ2-3; D not certain. Deletions cut 1 base from V and 4 bases from J, with 15 bases between. The CDR3 has 16 amino acids. From germline, CDR1 is LNHNV and CDR2 YYDKDF (reference sequence).

For the CDR3, the DNA is TGTGCCAGCACAGGGGGCGACTATGGCTACACCTTC. This sequence encodes CASTGGDYGYTF. This chain joins TRBV21-1 and TRBJ1-2; TRBD1 is the table's D call, not checked against the DNA. TRBV21-1 is noted as a pseudogene. CDR3 length equals 12 residues.